The 25 T cell receptor beta chains below come from one sample, sequenced in a study of cytomegalovirus exposure and HLA in healthy donors. 13 Jbeta primers and 60 Vbeta primers were used for the PCR. Produced via immunoSEQ multiplex PCR; TCRdb's table is partial and in-frame only. The table has around 190,000 clones, about 77% seen once. Sequenced material: PBMCs. The receptors derive from a female donor in good health and CMV-seronegative.

This clone turned up a few times. V and J are TRBV6-1 and TRBJ2-7; D might be TRBD1 (6 bases). The germline V gene encodes CDR1 MNHNS and CDR2 SASEGT. The CDR3 length is 15 residues. The V and J ends lost 3 bases and 5 bases respectively, with 17 bases between them. The CDR3 DNA follows: TGTGCCAGCAGTGATCTACAGGGATTACGGAACGAGCAGTACTTC. Translation: CASSDLQGLRNEQYF.

The chain is built from TRBV15 and TRBJ2-7; TRBD1 might be the D (6 bases). The CDR3 extends over 14 amino acids. Germline V gene lookup returns CDR1 LNHNV and CDR2 YYDKDF (reference sequence). Trimming removed 4 bases at V and 2 bases at J, with 12 bases between. DNA for the CDR3: TGTGCCACCAGCATTTTCGGGACAACCTACGAGCAGTACTTC. Translated, it gives CATSIFGTTYEQYF. The whole variable domain, remainder taken from reference TRBV15 and TRBJ2-7, is DAMVIQNPRYQVTQFGKPVTLSCSQTLNHNVMYWYQQKSSQAPKLLFHYYDKDFNNEADTPDNFQSRRPNTSFCFLDIRSPGLGDTAMYLCATSIFGTTYEQYFGPGTRLTVT.

V and J are TRBV5-5 and TRBJ1-6; tentatively, D is TRBD1 (5 bases). CDR3 length equals 16 residues. Trimming stripped 4 bases from V and 0 bases from J, with 11 bases between. The germline gives CDR1 SGHKS, CDR2 YYEKEE (reference sequence). The CDR3 loop is CASSPGLSSYNSPLHF. The CDR3 DNA reads as TGTGCCAGCAGCCCGGGACTGAGCTCCTATAATTCACCCCTCCACTTT.

V is TRBV5-5 and J is TRBJ2-3; D is perhaps TRBD2 (5 bases). Germline V gives CDR1 SGHKS, CDR2 YYEKEE (reference sequence). Trimming removed 0 bases from V and 0 bases from J, with 8 bases in between. This CDR3 region has 15 residues. The CDR3 sequence is CASSLGLASTDTQYF. The CDR3 DNA is TGTGCCAGCAGCTTGGGCCTAGCCAGCACAGATACGCAGTATTTT.

The chain joins TRBV5-6 to TRBJ1-6, with a possible D match to TRBD1 (6 bases). CDR1 and CDR2 (germline): SGHDT, YYEEEE. The CDR3 contains 15 residues. V lost 0 bases, J lost 2 bases, and 6 bases lay in between. CDR3 bases: TGTGCCAGCAGCTTGGGGACAGCCTATAATTCACCCCTCCACTTT. It codes for CASSLGTAYNSPLHF.

The rearrangement uses TRBV5-6 and TRBJ2-7; perhaps TRBD2 as D (6 bases). CDR3 length: 18 residues. Germline assignment: CDR1 SGHDT and CDR2 YYEEEE. With 0 bases removed from V and 0 bases from J, the gap between germline ends came to 19 bases. CDR3: CASSLAVSLAGFSYEQYF. The CDR3 DNA reads TGTGCCAGCAGCTTGGCTGTCTCCCTTGCGGGATTCTCCTACGAGCAGTACTTC.

The gene calls are TRBV7-9 and TRBJ2-1; TRBD1 matches at 7 bases. V lost 5 bases to trimming and J lost 0 bases; unmatched junction nucleotides: 7. This CDR3 is built from 16 residues. Germline CDR1 SEHNR, CDR2 FQNEAQ (reference sequence). The CDR3 nucleotides are TGTGCCAGCAGCCTATACAGGGGAGACTCCTACAATGAGCAGTTCTTC. Its translation is CASSLYRGDSYNEQFF.

This clone was detected a few times. The chain carries TRBV30 and TRBJ2-5; TRBD1 matches at 7 bases. The ends lost 4 bases at V and 1 base at J; junction bases unmatched: 3. The CDR3 has 13 residues. Germline V gives CDR1 GTSNPN, CDR2 SVGIG (reference sequence). The CDR3 protein is CAWTQGTQETQYF. DNA for the CDR3: TGTGCCTGGACACAGGGGACCCAAGAGACCCAGTACTTC.

The gene calls are TRBV7-2 and TRBJ2-1; 7 nucleotides agree with TRBD2. CDR3 size: 16 residues. J gave up 9 bases and V 5 bases, and 16 bases lay outside the gene matches. CDR1 is SGHTA, CDR2 FQGNSA, per germline. DNA for the CDR3: TGTGCCAGCAGCCCCCAACGGGGCGGGAGTCTCCCTGAGCAGTTCTTC. It yields the protein CASSPQRGGSLPEQFF.

The rearrangement uses TRBV6-5 and TRBJ2-5; 10 bases align to TRBD2. Germline V gives CDR1 MNHEY, CDR2 SVGAGI. The CDR3 has 14 residues. J was trimmed by 3 bases and V by 8 bases; bases with no gene match: 6. The CDR3 reads CASYEREGKETQYF. The CDR3 coding sequence is TGTGCCAGCTACGAGCGGGAGGGAAAAGAGACCCAGTACTTC.

The V gene is TRBV4-2, the J gene TRBJ2-1; no clear D. Trimming stripped 0 bases from V and 12 bases from J, with 15 bases between. This CDR3 is built from 14 residues. Germline V gene data show CDR1 as LGHNA and CDR2 as YNFKEQ. CDR3 loop: CASSQDSLRSAQFF. CDR3 DNA sequence: TGTGCCAGCAGCCAAGATTCCCTTCGCAGCGCGCAGTTCTTC.

The chain uses TRBV6-5 and TRBJ1-4; 7 bases agree with TRBD1. Looked up from germline, CDR1 is MNHEY and CDR2 is SVGAGI. Unmatched junction bases numbered 4, after V lost 6 bases and J lost 3 bases. This CDR3 is built from 14 residues. The CDR3, as DNA: TGTGCCAGCAGAGACAGGGCGGCTAATGAAAAACTGTTTTTT. This codes for CASRDRAANEKLFF.

Concerning this clone itself: This sample includes further DNA sequences coding for the same CDR3. This chain uses TRBV19 with TRBJ1-1, with 10 bases lining up with TRBD1. Germline CDR1 LNHDA, CDR2 SQIVND (reference sequence). The CDR3 sequence is 15 residues long. V dropped 1 base and J dropped 3; count of bases not matched to a gene: 2. CDR3 loop: CASSIGDRGDTEAFF. The CDR3 coding sequence is TGTGCCAGTAGTATAGGGGACAGGGGAGACACTGAAGCTTTCTTT. Variable domain in full (rest from reference TRBV19 and TRBJ1-1): DGGITQSPKYLFRKEGQNVTLSCEQNLNHDAMYWYRQDPGQGLRLIYYSQIVNDFQKGDIAEGYSVSREKKESFPLTVTSAQKNPTAFYLCASSIGDRGDTEAFFGQGTRLTVV.

This chain links TRBV5-1 with TRBJ2-3, with 9 positions matching TRBD2. J was trimmed by 6 bases and V by 3 bases; bases with no gene match: 8. CDR1 is SGHRS and CDR2 is YFSETQ in the germline V gene. The CDR3 contains 15 residues. The chain's CDR3 is CASSSAGTSLDTQYF. Written as DNA, the CDR3 is TGCGCCAGCAGCTCAGCCGGGACTAGCTTGGATACGCAGTATTTT.

The J gene is TRBJ1-1, the V gene TRBV2; 7 bases match TRBD1. Germline V lookup: CDR1 SNHLY, CDR2 FYNNEI. The CDR3 contains 14 residues. V lost 6 bases to trimming and J lost 3 bases; unmatched junction nucleotides: 7. The CDR3 sequence is CASRSGQPYTEAFF. The CDR3 bases are TGTGCCAGCAGGTCGGGACAGCCTTACACTGAAGCTTTCTTT.

The chain links TRBV15 to TRBJ2-3, with D maybe TRBD1 (5 bases). Trimming removed 5 bases at V and 1 base at J, with 10 bases between. Germline V lookup: CDR1 LNHNV, CDR2 YYDKDF (reference sequence). The CDR3 runs to 14 residues. In DNA, the CDR3 is TGTGCCACCAGCCCAGGGCAGCGCACAGATACGCAGTATTTT. This gives the protein CATSPGQRTDTQYF.

Note on this clone: The junction departs from the called germline gene at one end, perhaps through a read error. The genes are TRBV7-9 and TRBJ2-4; tentatively, D is TRBD2 (7 bases). From germline, CDR1 is SEHNR and CDR2 FQNEAQ (reference sequence). The CDR3 consists of 15 residues. In DNA form, the CDR3 reads TGTTCCAGCAGCCTCCGGGGGGCAGCCAAAAACATTCAGTACTTC. Translation gives CSSSLRGAAKNIQYF.

The J gene is TRBJ2-1, the V gene TRBV27; D uncertain. Trimming took off 2 bases at V and 5 bases at J, with 7 bases between the two ends. Germline V gene lookup returns CDR1 MNHEY and CDR2 SMNVEV (reference sequence). CDR3 length: 13 amino acids. DNA for the CDR3: TGTGCCAGCAGTTTAAGTGAGCACAATGAGCAGTTCTTC. Its translation is CASSLSEHNEQFF.

This chain joins TRBV9 and TRBJ2-3; possible D gene TRBD2, 7 bases. The CDR3 extends over 14 amino acids. The ends were cut back, 4 bases at V and 8 bases at J, with 17 bases in the middle. Germline V gene lookup returns CDR1 SGDLS and CDR2 YYNGEE. The CDR3 bases are TGTGCCAGCAGCCCTGCGGGGCGGGGGCGTACGCAGTATTTT. Translating gives CASSPAGRGRTQYF.

A word on this clone: At the DNA level, this CDR3 is encoded by other sequences in the same sample as well. The rearrangement uses TRBV7-3 and TRBJ2-1; tentatively, D is TRBD2 (6 bases). CDR1 SGHTA and CDR2 FQGTGA come from the germline V gene. The CDR3 totals 13 residues. Trimming shortened V by 3 bases and J by 5 bases, and 8 bases separated the two germline ends. The CDR3 nucleotides are TGTGCCAGCAGCTTTGGACTAAACAATGAGCAGTTCTTC. Residues: CASSFGLNNEQFF.

The CDR3 here is CASMAGGSSYEQYF. Written as DNA, the CDR3 is TGTGCCAGCATGGCAGGGGGCAGCTCCTACGAGCAGTACTTC. The chain carries TRBV2 and TRBJ2-7; 8 bases line up with TRBD1. The CDR3 is 14 amino acids. CDR1 and CDR2 (germline): SNHLY, FYNNEI. The junction had 5 bases not matched to a gene; V was cut back by 7 bases and J by 0 bases.

The chain uses TRBV5-4 and TRBJ2-3; no clear D. The V end lost 0 bases, the J end lost 1 base, and 6 bases lay between the germline ends. Germline V gene sequence: CDR1 SGHNT, CDR2 YYREEE (reference sequence). This CDR3 spans 14 amino acids. Written as DNA, the CDR3 is TGTGCCAGCAGCTTGGATTCTGGCACAGATACGCAGTATTTT. It specifies CASSLDSGTDTQYF.

The chain recombines TRBV5-1 with TRBJ2-2; D remains unclear. The CDR3 has 13 amino acids. Between the trimmed V and J ends, which lost 4 bases and 6 bases, there was a span of 10 bases. The germline gives CDR1 SGHRS, CDR2 YFSETQ. CDR3 coding DNA: TGCGCCAGCAGCGAGAACCCCCCCGGGGAGCTGTTTTTT. Protein sequence: CASSENPPGELFF.

In DNA, the CDR3 is TGTGCCAGCAGTGAATTCAGGGGGCTCAACGAGCAGTACTTC. Protein: CASSEFRGLNEQYF. The chain combines TRBV6-1 with TRBJ2-7; the match to TRBD1 covers 8 bases. This CDR3 has 14 amino acids. J gave up 5 bases and V 2 bases, and 5 bases lay outside the gene matches. CDR1 and CDR2 (germline): MNHNS, SASEGT.

This clone was recorded only once. The CDR3 reads CAIRGSGTHWGEQYF. CDR3 sequence (DNA): TGTGCCATCAGAGGTAGCGGGACACATTGGGGAGAGCAGTACTTC. The chain has TRBV10-3 and TRBJ2-7; TRBD2 aligns across 8 bases. Looked up from germline, CDR1 is ENHRY and CDR2 is SYGVKD. The CDR3 totals 15 residues. Unmatched junction bases numbered 14, after V lost 6 bases and J lost 7 bases.